Presented here are 14 T cell receptor beta chains from one specimen sequenced in a study of T cells in Graves' hyperthyroidism and ophthalmopathy. Amplification yielded TCR beta CDR3 regions, with RNA transcripts as the source. First-round RT-PCR targeting the TCR CDR3 was performed with the HTBI primer set. Each CDR3 protein gets one entry after TCRdb re-called the multiplex PCR reads with MiXCR. Of 350,000 to 500,000 distinct CDR3 sequences in the sample, approximately 15% were seen once. Sequencing input: blood. The receptors were gathered from a woman younger than 35 with Graves' hyperthyroidism.

This clonotype occurred many times. The gene calls are TRBV20-1 and TRBJ1-1; no clear D gene. Germline V gene lookup returns CDR1 DFQATT and CDR2 SNEGSKA (reference sequence). Trimming shortened V by 1 base and J by 3 bases, and 6 bases separated the two germline ends. The CDR3 is 12 amino acids. Written as DNA, the CDR3 is TGCAGTGCTAGAGCGGAATACACTGAAGCTTTCTTT. It codes for CSARAEYTEAFF.

Ten or more counts support this clonotype. The chain has TRBV12-3 or TRBV12-4 and TRBJ2-1; D gene unclear. The V end lost 5 bases, the J end lost 0 bases, and 14 bases lay between the germline ends. There are 16 residues in the CDR3. The CDR3 nucleotides are TGTGCCAGCAGTCCCCGACACAAGAGCTCCTACAATGAGCAGTTCTTC. Amino acid sequence: CASSPRHKSSYNEQFF.

This clonotype was seen many times. The genes are TRBV28 and TRBJ2-5, with TRBD1 matching 12 bases. With 5 bases clipped from V and 2 bases from J, the junction kept 12 bases outside the gene matches. The CDR3 has 18 amino acids. Germline lookup yields CDR1 MDHEN and CDR2 SYDVKM. CDR3 region: CASSTKLPGQGAQETQYF. The CDR3 coding sequence is TGTGCCAGCAGTACAAAACTTCCGGGACAGGGGGCTCAAGAGACCCAGTACTTC.

This clonotype showed up many times. V is TRBV27 and J is TRBJ1-2, with D uncertain. The germline CDR1 and CDR2 sequences are MNHEY and SMNVEV (reference sequence). CDR3 length: 13 amino acids. V was clipped by 6 bases and J by 4 bases, with 12 bases between them. CDR3 loop: CASSTGKAYGYTF. CDR3 nucleotide sequence: TGTGCCAGCAGCACCGGGAAAGCCTATGGCTACACCTTC.

This clonotype was seen repeatedly, ten times or more. The chain employs TRBV20-1 and TRBJ1-4; possibly TRBD1 for D (6 bases). Deletions cut 5 bases from V and 10 bases from J, with 14 bases between. Germline CDR1 reads DFQATT; CDR2 reads SNEGSKA (reference sequence). The CDR3 covers 12 residues. CDR3 sequence (DNA): TGCAGTGCTCACCAGGGGTTGGGAAAACTGTTTTTT. It encodes CSAHQGLGKLFF.

This clonotype showed up many times. This chain joins TRBV2 and TRBJ2-3; the match to TRBD2 covers 9 bases. The CDR3 sequence is 14 residues long. The junction had 6 bases not matched to a gene; V was cut back by 9 bases and J by 2 bases. Germline-derived CDR1 and CDR2 are SNHLY and FYNNEI. CDR3 residues: CASKTSGHTDTQYF. The DNA for the CDR3 is TGTGCCAGTAAGACTAGCGGACACACAGATACGCAGTATTTT.

The V gene is TRBV9, the J gene TRBJ2-2, with D uncertain. This CDR3 spans 16 amino acids. CDR1 is SGDLS, CDR2 YYNGEE, per germline. V was clipped by 3 bases and J by 6 bases, with 18 bases between them. The CDR3 reads CASSGSLVGSPGELFF. DNA for the CDR3: TGTGCCAGCAGCGGCAGCCTAGTAGGTTCGCCCGGGGAGCTGTTTTTT.

The table lists this clonotype with a few counts. A single base separates this from a much larger clone, so it may be a read error. This sequence joins TRBV10-3 and TRBJ2-7; no reliable D call. The CDR3 spans 13 residues. Trimming cost V 5 bases and J 7 bases, with 15 bases left between them. Germline CDR1 and CDR2: ENHRY and SYGVKD. CDR3 residues: CAISLIRSNEQYF. The CDR3 nucleotides are TGTGCCATCAGTTTAATTAGGAGTAATGAGCAGTACTTC.

This clonotype was found many times. This chain links TRBV12-3 or TRBV12-4 with TRBJ1-1; no firm D call. The CDR3 has 13 residues. V was pared by 4 bases and J by 4 bases, with 10 bases between. This CDR3 is CASSSVVGTEAFF. The DNA for the CDR3 is TGTGCCAGCAGTTCGGTGGTGGGCACTGAAGCTTTCTTT.

The sample holds a few counts of this clonotype. The chain employs TRBV5-1 and TRBJ1-1; D gene ambiguous. This CDR3 comprises 14 residues. Germline loops: CDR1 SGHRS, CDR2 YFSETQ. Trimming left V 0 bases short and J 1 base short, with 7 bases between. The CDR3 sequence: CASSLEVRNTEAFF. In DNA, the CDR3 is TGCGCCAGCAGCTTGGAAGTCAGGAACACTGAAGCTTTCTTT. Combining the CDR3 with reference TRBV5-1 and TRBJ1-1 gives the whole variable domain KAGVTQTPRYLIKTRGQQVTLSCSPISGHRSVSWYQQTPGQGLQFLFEYFSETQRNKGNFPGRFSGRQFSNSRSEMNVSTLELGDSALYLCASSLEVRNTEAFFGQGTRLTVV.

This clonotype was observed a handful of times. This may be a read error: a much more frequent sequence differs by one nucleotide. The genes are TRBV28 and TRBJ2-5; 8 bases match TRBD2. Germline-derived CDR1 and CDR2 are MDHEN and SYDVKM. After removal of 6 bases from V and 9 bases from J, the junction contained 12 bases not matched to a gene. CDR3 length: 14 amino acids. The CDR3 protein is CASRPGGRAEAQYF. The CDR3 DNA sequence: TGTGCCAGCAGGCCGGGGGGGCGGGCGGAGGCCCAGTACTTC.

This clonotype appeared many times. The chain employs TRBV11-1 and TRBJ2-1; 10 nucleotides line up with TRBD2. The germline V gene has CDR1 SGHAT and CDR2 FQDESV (reference sequence). V lost 4 bases to trimming and J lost 0 bases; unmatched junction nucleotides: 3. The length of the CDR3 is 16 residues. The CDR3 sequence is CASSSIAGGSYNEQFF. The CDR3 nucleotides are TGTGCCAGCAGCTCGATAGCGGGGGGCTCCTACAATGAGCAGTTCTTC.

This clonotype was recorded many times. The chain uses TRBV7-2 and TRBJ1-6; D is undetermined. V was trimmed by 5 bases and J by 13 bases, leaving 15 bases between them. CDR1 SGHTA and CDR2 FQGNSA come from the germline V gene. The CDR3 runs to 13 residues. The CDR3 region is CASSLRWGGPLHF. The CDR3 nucleotides read TGTGCCAGCAGCCTGAGGTGGGGAGGGCCCCTCCACTTT.

Of note for this clonotype: It may be a read error: a sequence one base away is much more abundant. This rearrangement joins TRBV6-1 to TRBJ1-5; the D gene is possibly TRBD1 (6 bases). This CDR3 region has 17 residues. CDR1 and CDR2 from the germline V gene are MNHNS and SASEGT. The CDR3 loop is CASSGAGTPYSSQPQHF. The CDR3 DNA follows: TGTGCCAGCAGTGGAGCCGGGACACCATATAGCAGTCAGCCCCAGCATTTT.